The rows below give T cell receptor beta chains drawn from one sample of a study of T cells in Graves' hyperthyroidism and ophthalmopathy. From the multiplex PCR reads, TCRdb called clonotypes with MiXCR, one entry per CDR3 protein. Here the sample spans 96,000 or so distinct CDR3 sequences, around 50% being singletons. The specimen was blood. The source is a woman in her thirties or forties with Graves' hyperthyroidism. Each CDR3 is given with its conserved first and last residue. Each record gives: V gene, clone size, J gene, D gene, CDR3 length, CDR3 DNA, CDR3 protein. A D gene is named only where the DNA matches it firmly. A clone size is listed for some rows: how often the clone was seen (once, few, many), or a class if it is expanded.

TRBV10-3	few	TRBJ2-5	TRBD1	13	TGTGCCAGTAGACAGGGCGATCAAGAGACCCAGTACTTC	CASRQGDQETQYF
TRBV7-9	.	TRBJ2-5	TRBD2	14	TGTGCCAGCAGTAGCGGGAGTGCCGGGGAGACCCAGTACTTC	CASSSGSAGETQYF
TRBV11-2	.	TRBJ2-5	TRBD2	15	TGTGCCAGCAGCTTAAGCGGGAGTGGTCAAGAGACCCAGTACTTC	CASSLSGSGQETQYF
TRBV4-1	many	TRBJ1-5	.	17	TGCGCCAGCAGCCTAATATGGGATCACGGGGGCAATCAGCCCCAGCATTTT	CASSLIWDHGGNQPQHF
TRBV28	few	TRBJ2-2	TRBD2	16	TGTGCCAGCAGTCTGTGGACTAGCGGGGACACCGGGGAGCTGTTTTTT	CASSLWTSGDTGELFF
TRBV5-6	.	TRBJ1-1	.	16	TGTGCCAGCAGCTTAACAGGGTCGGGTCTCTACACTGAAGCTTTCTTT	CASSLTGSGLYTEAFF
TRBV9	.	TRBJ1-3	TRBD1	15	TGTGCCAGCAGTGTTAAACAGGGGGCTGGAAACACCATATATTTT	CASSVKQGAGNTIYF
TRBV7-2	.	TRBJ1-1	.	15	TGTGCGAGCGGCGTGGAAGGAAGACGGGTCACTAAAGCTTTCTTT	CASGVEGRRVTKAFF
TRBV7-2	once	TRBJ1-1	.	16	TGTGCCAGCAGTCCCCTAGCGGGAGCCAGGAACACTGAAGCTTTCTTT	CASSPLAGARNTEAFF
TRBV7-2	many	TRBJ2-2	TRBD1	15	TGTGCCTGGAGCCGGGACAGGAGCAACACCGGGGAGCTGTTTTTT	CAWSRDRSNTGELFF
TRBV20-1	many	TRBJ2-7	.	11	TGCAGTGCTAGCGCCAGGGGAACGCAGTACTTC	CSASARGTQYF
TRBV7-2	.	TRBJ2-6	.	17	TGTGCCAGCAGCCCGGGGTTACGGAACACTGGGGCCAACGTCCTGACTTTC	CASSPGLRNTGANVLTF
TRBV29-1	.	TRBJ1-1	TRBD1	11	TGCAGCGTTGAAGGGGACAGGGTGGCTTTCTTC	CSVEGDRVAFF
TRBV20-1	.	TRBJ2-7	TRBD2	16	TGCAGTGCCAGAGATGTTCGGCGGGAGGGCCTTTACGAGCAGTACTTC	CSARDVRREGLYEQYF
TRBV7-9	many	TRBJ2-7	TRBD2	13	TGTGCCAGCAGCGCAGCGGGAGCGGATCGGCAGTACTTC	CASSAAGADRQYF
TRBV7-2	.	TRBJ2-7	.	13	TGTGCCAGCAGCTTGGGGGTTGGCTACGGGCAGTACTTC	CASSLGVGYGQYF